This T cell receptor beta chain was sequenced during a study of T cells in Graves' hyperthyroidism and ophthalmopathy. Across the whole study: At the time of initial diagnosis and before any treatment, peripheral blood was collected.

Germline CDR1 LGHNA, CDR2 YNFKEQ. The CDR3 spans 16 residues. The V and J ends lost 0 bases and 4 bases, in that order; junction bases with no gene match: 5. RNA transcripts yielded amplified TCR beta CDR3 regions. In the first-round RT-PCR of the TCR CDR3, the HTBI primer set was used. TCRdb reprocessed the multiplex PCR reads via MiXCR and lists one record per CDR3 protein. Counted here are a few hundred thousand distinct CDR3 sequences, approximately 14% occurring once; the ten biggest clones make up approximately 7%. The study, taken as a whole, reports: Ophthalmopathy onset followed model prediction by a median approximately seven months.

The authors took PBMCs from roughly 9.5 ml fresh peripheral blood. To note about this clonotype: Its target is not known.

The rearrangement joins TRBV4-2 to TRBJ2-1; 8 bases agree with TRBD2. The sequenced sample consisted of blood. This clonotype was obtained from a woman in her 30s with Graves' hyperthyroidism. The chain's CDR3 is CASSQDLAGPYNEQFF. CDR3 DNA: TGTGCCAGCAGCCAAGACCTAGCGGGCCCATACAATGAGCAGTTCTTC.